This entry lists 18 T cell receptor beta chains sequenced from one sample in a study of cytomegalovirus exposure and HLA in healthy donors. Vbeta (60) and Jbeta (13) primers were used in the PCR. TCRdb keeps only in-frame clones here, not all; method: immunoSEQ multiplex PCR. The table has some 180,000 clones, 12% seen once. The specimen sequenced was PBMCs. The origin of the receptors is a man in his fifties or sixties in good health and CMV-seropositive.

The V call is TRBV7-2, the J call TRBJ2-3; a possible D gene is TRBD2 (6 bases). This CDR3 is built from 15 residues. V lost 3 bases and J lost 3, with 13 bases in between. CDR1 is SGHTA, CDR2 FQGNSA, per germline. CDR3 bases: TGTGCCAGCAGCTTTGGTGGCAGCGGGACAGATACGCAGTATTTT. Translation gives CASSFGGSGTDTQYF.

In its sample, this clone was seen a few times. CDR3 region: CASSPAGTGGNQPQHF. The CDR3 DNA reads as TGTGCCAGCAGCCCTGCCGGGACAGGGGGCAATCAGCCCCAGCATTTT. The chain couples TRBV5-6 to TRBJ1-5; TRBD1 matches 10 bases. The CDR3 has 16 residues. Germline assignment: CDR1 SGHDT and CDR2 YYEEEE. Trimming at V came to 4 bases and at J to 2 bases, leaving 6 bases not matched to a gene. The whole variable domain, filled in from reference TRBV5-6 and TRBJ1-5, reads DAGVTQSPTHLIKTRGQQVTLRCSPKSGHDTVSWYQQALGQGPQFIFQYYEEEERQRGNFPDRFSGHQFPNYSSELNVNALLLGDSALYLCASSPAGTGGNQPQHFGDGTRLSIL.

CDR3 amino acids: CASSRGMGSGRADTQYF. DNA of the CDR3: TGTGCCAGCAGCCGTGGCATGGGTTCGGGGAGGGCAGATACGCAGTATTTT. V usage is TRBV13 and J usage is TRBJ2-3; 7 nucleotides match TRBD2. The V segment lost 5 bases and the J segment 4 bases; nucleotides outside the gene matches: 15. CDR1 PRHDT and CDR2 FYEKMQ come from the germline V gene (reference sequence). The CDR3 runs 17 residues.

This clone came up many times. This CDR3 is also generated by other DNA sequences in the sample. The V and J genes are TRBV19 and TRBJ2-6, with 7 bases lining up with TRBD1. There are 15 residues in the CDR3. With 6 bases clipped from V and 2 bases from J, the junction kept 4 bases outside the gene matches. Germline CDR1 and CDR2: LNHDA and SQIVND (reference sequence). In nucleotides, the CDR3 is TGTGCCAGTAGCCCGACAGGGACTGGGGCCAACGTCCTGACTTTC. Translating gives CASSPTGTGANVLTF.

The genes are TRBV5-1 and TRBJ1-1; D perhaps matches TRBD1 (5 bases). The length of the CDR3 is 16 residues. The ends were cut back, 3 bases at V and 0 bases at J, with 15 bases in the middle. Germline V CDR1 and CDR2: SGHRS, YFSETQ. The CDR3 DNA follows: TGCGCCAGCAGCTCAGTCGGGGGAAGAATGAACACTGAAGCTTTCTTT. Translation gives CASSSVGGRMNTEAFF.

This clone was picked up a small number of times. The chain combines TRBV13 with TRBJ2-5, with D possibly being TRBD2 (6 bases). Germline CDR1 is PRHDT and CDR2 is FYEKMQ (reference sequence). Trimming pared 5 bases from V and 5 bases from J, leaving 21 bases between. CDR3 length equals 16 residues. Here the CDR3 DNA reads TGTGCCAGCAGCCTCGGACCGGGAGAAGGTGTGGAGACCCAGTACTTC. This encodes CASSLGPGEGVETQYF. Complete variable domain (other parts from reference TRBV13 and TRBJ2-5): AAGVIQSPRHLIKEKRETATLKCYPIPRHDTVYWYQQGPGQDPQFLISFYEKMQSDKGSIPDRFSAQQFSDYHSELNMSSLELGDSALYFCASSLGPGEGVETQYFGPGTRLLVL.

This rearrangement joins TRBV6-1 to TRBJ2-5; D perhaps matches TRBD2 (5 bases). CDR1 is MNHNS, CDR2 SASEGT, per germline. V lost 0 bases and J lost 11, with 10 bases in between. This CDR3 is 12 amino acids long. The CDR3 DNA sequence: TGTGCCAGCAGTGAAGCAGGGCCGGGACAGTACTTC. Encoded protein: CASSEAGPGQYF.

This clone appeared a few times. The chain is built from TRBV2 and TRBJ2-2; D gene uncertain. The CDR3 covers 15 residues. V lost 2 bases to trimming and J lost 5 bases, with 12 bases between them. Germline V gene lookup returns CDR1 SNHLY and CDR2 FYNNEI. In nucleotides, the CDR3 is TGTGCCAGCAGTGAACGGCTCAGAGGTACCGGGGAGCTGTTTTTT. Its translation is CASSERLRGTGELFF.

The V gene is TRBV7-3, the J gene TRBJ2-1, with D possibly TRBD2 on 6 matching bases. The CDR3 consists of 15 residues. Trimming stripped 2 bases from V and 4 bases from J, with 12 bases between. Per germline, CDR1 SGHTA and CDR2 FQGTGA. The CDR3 nucleotides read TGTGCCAGCAGCTTACAACTAGCTAAGTACAATGAGCAGTTCTTC. Its protein product is CASSLQLAKYNEQFF.

The gene calls are TRBV7-8 and TRBJ1-2, with a tentative D call TRBD1 (6 bases). The V gene's germline CDR1 is SGHVS and CDR2 FQNEAQ. Trimming cost V 5 bases and J 2 bases, with 9 bases left between them. The CDR3 is 13 amino acids. CDR3 bases: TGTGCCAGCAGCCTAGGACAGAACTATGGCTACACCTTC. Its protein is CASSLGQNYGYTF.

This clone has just a few counts. The chain recombines TRBV5-1 with TRBJ2-1; 7 bases agree with TRBD2. There are 16 residues in the CDR3. The germline V gene has CDR1 SGHRS and CDR2 YFSETQ. V gave up 4 bases and J gave up 0 bases; unmatched junction bases: 7. CDR3 nucleotides: TGCGCCAGCAGCCTGTTAGCGGGCGACTCCTACAATGAGCAGTTCTTC. This translates into CASSLLAGDSYNEQFF.

The chain links TRBV30 to TRBJ2-7; maybe TRBD2 (6 bases). With 4 bases removed from V and 0 bases from J, the gap between germline ends came to 10 bases. The CDR3 totals 13 residues. Germline CDR1 is GTSNPN and CDR2 is SVGIG (reference sequence). CDR3 in DNA: TGTGCCTGGATCGGGACTGACTCCTACGAGCAGTACTTC. It yields the protein CAWIGTDSYEQYF. The entire variable domain, with the rest obtained from reference TRBV30 and TRBJ2-7, is as follows: SQTIHQWPATLVQPVGSPLSLECTVEGTSNPNLYWYRQAAGRGLQLLFYSVGIGQISSEVPQNLSASRPQDRQFILSSKKLLLSDSGFYLCAWIGTDSYEQYFGPGTRLTVT.

In this sample, this clone turned up a few times. J is TRBJ1-6 and V is TRBV7-3; D gene unclear. In germline, CDR1 is SGHTA, CDR2 FQGTGA. The CDR3 is 14 residues long. Trimming cost V 4 bases and J 7 bases, with 11 bases left between them. CDR3 protein: CASSSLGMNSPLHF. The DNA of the CDR3 is TGTGCCAGCAGCTCCTTGGGCATGAATTCACCCCTCCACTTT. Supplemented by reference TRBV7-3 and TRBJ1-6, the full variable domain reads GAGVSQTPSNKVTEKGKYVELRCDPISGHTALYWYRQSLGQGPEFLIYFQGTGAADDSGLPNDRFFAVRPEGSVSTLKIQRTERGDSAVYLCASSSLGMNSPLHFGNGTRLTVT.

The gene calls are TRBV9 and TRBJ1-1, with D hard to call. The CDR3 runs 12 residues. V lost 3 bases to trimming and J lost 7 bases, with 10 bases between them. Germline-derived CDR1 and CDR2 are SGDLS and YYNGEE. In DNA, the CDR3 is TGTGCCAGCAGCGGGAGTGATGGTGAAGCTTTCTTT. Translated, it gives CASSGSDGEAFF.

The chain couples TRBV9 to TRBJ2-2; 9 nucleotides align to TRBD2. The V segment lost 2 bases and the J segment 4 bases; nucleotides outside the gene matches: 9. Germline loops: CDR1 SGDLS, CDR2 YYNGEE. This CDR3 has 17 amino acids. The CDR3: CASSVMAGGLGTGELFF. In DNA, the CDR3 is TGTGCCAGCAGCGTTATGGCGGGGGGGCTGGGCACCGGGGAGCTGTTTTTT.

This sequence joins TRBV18 and TRBJ1-6; the D is unclear. CDR1 is KGHSH, CDR2 LQKENI, per germline. This CDR3 has 13 residues. With 2 bases removed from V and 6 bases from J, the gap between germline ends came to 5 bases. DNA of the CDR3: TGTGCCAGCTCACCATCGGTTAATTCACCCCTCCACTTT. It encodes CASSPSVNSPLHF.

This clone was seen a handful of times. V and J are TRBV11-3 and TRBJ2-5; 9 bases fit TRBD1. Per germline, CDR1 SGHNT and CDR2 YENEEA. CDR3 length equals 16 residues. V lost 5 bases, J lost 3 bases, and 10 bases stayed unmatched. The DNA of the CDR3 is TGTGCCAGCAGCCCGGGACAGGGATGGTTTGAAGAGACCCAGTACTTC. This translates into CASSPGQGWFEETQYF.

This clone was observed a handful of times. This chain connects TRBV6-5 to TRBJ1-2; TRBD1 might be the D (5 bases). Germline V gene sequence: CDR1 MNHEY, CDR2 SVGAGI. The V end was cut by 6 bases, the J end by 0 bases, with 11 bases between. CDR3 length: 14 residues. CDR3 sequence (DNA): TGTGCCAGCAGCCCCCGGACATCTAACTATGGCTACACCTTC. It encodes CASSPRTSNYGYTF.